This T cell receptor beta chain appears in the sequencing data of a study of blood T cells in healthy people across ages. A J-beta primer mix and a sample-barcoded 5' primer were used in a second PCR of roughly 6 to 12 cycles. TCRdb re-derived calls from the 5' RACE reads in MiXCR, one entry per CDR3 protein. The sample holds roughly 790,000 distinct CDR3 sequences; around 40% are singletons and the top ten take around a fifth. Trimming pared 4 bases from V and 0 bases from J, leaving 18 bases between. This CDR3 comprises 17 residues. In germline, CDR1 is MNHEY, CDR2 SVGAGI. What was sequenced was blood. This chain links TRBV6-5 with TRBJ1-1; D not certain. The clonotype was recovered from a woman aged 55 to 70 in good health. The CDR3 DNA reads TGTGCCAGCAGTTTGTCCCACATCGGCTTCATGAACACTGAAGCTTTCTTT. Amino acid sequence: CASSLSHIGFMNTEAFF.